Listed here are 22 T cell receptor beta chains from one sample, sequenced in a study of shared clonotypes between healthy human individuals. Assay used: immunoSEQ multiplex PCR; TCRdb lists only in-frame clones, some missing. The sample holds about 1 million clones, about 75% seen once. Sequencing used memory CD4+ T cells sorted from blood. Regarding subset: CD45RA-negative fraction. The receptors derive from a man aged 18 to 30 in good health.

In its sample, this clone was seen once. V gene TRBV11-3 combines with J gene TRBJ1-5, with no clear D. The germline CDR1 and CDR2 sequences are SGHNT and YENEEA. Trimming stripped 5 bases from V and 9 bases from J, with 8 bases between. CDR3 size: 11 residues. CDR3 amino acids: CASSAIRPQHF. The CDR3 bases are TGTGCCAGCAGCGCCATCCGGCCCCAGCATTTT.

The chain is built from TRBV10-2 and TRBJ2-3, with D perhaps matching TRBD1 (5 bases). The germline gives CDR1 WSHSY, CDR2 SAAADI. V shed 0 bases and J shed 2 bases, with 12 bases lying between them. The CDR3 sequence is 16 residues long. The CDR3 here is CASSESSGIHTDTQYF. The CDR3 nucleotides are TGCGCCAGCAGTGAGTCGTCAGGGATACACACAGATACGCAGTATTTT.

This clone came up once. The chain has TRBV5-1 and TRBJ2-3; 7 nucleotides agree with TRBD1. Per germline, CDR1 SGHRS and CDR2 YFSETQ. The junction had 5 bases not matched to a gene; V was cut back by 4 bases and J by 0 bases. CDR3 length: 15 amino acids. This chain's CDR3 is CASSPTGASTDTQYF. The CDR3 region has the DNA TGCGCCAGCAGCCCTACAGGGGCTAGCACAGATACGCAGTATTTT.

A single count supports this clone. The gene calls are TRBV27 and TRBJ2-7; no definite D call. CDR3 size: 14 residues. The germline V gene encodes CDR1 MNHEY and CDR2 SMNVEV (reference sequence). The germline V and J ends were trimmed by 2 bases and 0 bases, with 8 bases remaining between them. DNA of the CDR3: TGTGCCAGCAGTTTAACGCATCTCTCCTACGAGCAGTACTTC. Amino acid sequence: CASSLTHLSYEQYF.

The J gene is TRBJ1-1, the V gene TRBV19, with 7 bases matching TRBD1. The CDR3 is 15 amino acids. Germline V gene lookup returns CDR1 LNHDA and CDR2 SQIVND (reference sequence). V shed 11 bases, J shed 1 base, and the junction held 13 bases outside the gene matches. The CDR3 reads CALIRGTAPNTEAFF. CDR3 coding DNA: TGTGCCCTTATAAGGGGGACAGCTCCGAACACTGAAGCTTTCTTT.

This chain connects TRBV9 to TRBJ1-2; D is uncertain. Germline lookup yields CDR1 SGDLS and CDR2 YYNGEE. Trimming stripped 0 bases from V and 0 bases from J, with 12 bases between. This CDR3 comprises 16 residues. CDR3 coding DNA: TGTGCCAGCAGCGTAGGCGCGGAGGGTTCTAACTATGGCTACACCTTC. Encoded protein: CASSVGAEGSNYGYTF.

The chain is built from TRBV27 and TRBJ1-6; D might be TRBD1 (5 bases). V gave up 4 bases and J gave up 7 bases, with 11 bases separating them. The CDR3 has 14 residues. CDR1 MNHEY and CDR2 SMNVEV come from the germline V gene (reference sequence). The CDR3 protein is CASSYQGLNSPLHF. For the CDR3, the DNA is TGTGCCAGCAGTTATCAGGGCCTAAATTCACCCCTCCACTTT.

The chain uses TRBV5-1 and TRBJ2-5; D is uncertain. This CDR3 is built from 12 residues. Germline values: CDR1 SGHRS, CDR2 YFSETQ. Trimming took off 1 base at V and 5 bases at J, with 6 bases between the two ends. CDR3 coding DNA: TGCGCCAGCAGCTTGAATGGGGAGACCCAGTACTTC. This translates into CASSLNGETQYF. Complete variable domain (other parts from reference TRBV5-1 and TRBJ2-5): KAGVTQTPRYLIKTRGQQVTLSCSPISGHRSVSWYQQTPGQGLQFLFEYFSETQRNKGNFPGRFSGRQFSNSRSEMNVSTLELGDSALYLCASSLNGETQYFGPGTRLLVL.

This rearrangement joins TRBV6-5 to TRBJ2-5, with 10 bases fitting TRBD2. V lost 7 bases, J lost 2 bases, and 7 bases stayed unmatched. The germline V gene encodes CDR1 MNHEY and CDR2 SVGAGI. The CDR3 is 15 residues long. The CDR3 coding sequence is TGTGCCAGCACCTCTAGCGGGGGTTTACAAGAGACCCAGTACTTC. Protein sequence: CASTSSGGLQETQYF.

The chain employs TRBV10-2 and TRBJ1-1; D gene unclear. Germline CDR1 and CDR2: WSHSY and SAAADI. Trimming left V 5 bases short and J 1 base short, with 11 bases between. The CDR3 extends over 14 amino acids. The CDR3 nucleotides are TGCGCCAGCAGTCTCTCGGGAGGGAACACTGAAGCTTTCTTT. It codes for CASSLSGGNTEAFF.

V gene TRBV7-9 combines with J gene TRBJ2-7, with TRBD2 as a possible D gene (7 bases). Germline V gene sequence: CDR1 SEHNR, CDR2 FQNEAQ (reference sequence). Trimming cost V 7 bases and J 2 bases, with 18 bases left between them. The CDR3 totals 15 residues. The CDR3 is CASIRGAGETYEQYF. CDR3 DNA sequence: TGTGCCAGCATTAGGGGGGCGGGAGAAACCTACGAGCAGTACTTC.

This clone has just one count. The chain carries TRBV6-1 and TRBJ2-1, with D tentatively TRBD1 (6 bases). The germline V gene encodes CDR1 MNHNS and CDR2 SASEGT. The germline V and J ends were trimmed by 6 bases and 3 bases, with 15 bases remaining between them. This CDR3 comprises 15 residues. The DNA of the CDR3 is TGTGCCAGCAGGGCGCCGGGACATGTCTACAATGAGCAGTTCTTC. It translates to CASRAPGHVYNEQFF.

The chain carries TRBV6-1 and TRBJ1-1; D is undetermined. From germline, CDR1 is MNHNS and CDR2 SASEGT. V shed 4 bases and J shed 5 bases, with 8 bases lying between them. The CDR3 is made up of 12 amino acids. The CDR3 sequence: CASSVSGTEAFF. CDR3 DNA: TGTGCCAGCAGTGTATCGGGGACTGAAGCTTTCTTT.

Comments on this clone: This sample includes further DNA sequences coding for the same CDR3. In DNA, the CDR3 is TGTGCCAGCAGTGAAGCGCGGGCAGCTAATGAAAAACTGTTTTTT. Encoded protein: CASSEARAANEKLFF. The chain combines TRBV6-1 with TRBJ1-4; the D is unclear. This CDR3 has 15 amino acids. Trimming cost V 0 bases and J 3 bases, with 8 bases left between them. Germline loops: CDR1 MNHNS, CDR2 SASEGT.

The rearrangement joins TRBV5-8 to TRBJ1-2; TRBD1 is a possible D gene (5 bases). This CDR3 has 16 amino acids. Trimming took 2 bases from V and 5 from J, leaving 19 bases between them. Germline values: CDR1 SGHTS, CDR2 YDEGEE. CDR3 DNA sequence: TGTGCCAGCAGCTTTTTCAGGGAAAGTCTGCTTTATGGCTACACCTTC. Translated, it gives CASSFFRESLLYGYTF.

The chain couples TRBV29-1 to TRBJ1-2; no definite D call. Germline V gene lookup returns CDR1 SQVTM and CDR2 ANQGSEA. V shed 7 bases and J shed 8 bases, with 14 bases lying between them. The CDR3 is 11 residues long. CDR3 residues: CSARDGWGYTF. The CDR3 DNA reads TGCAGCGCCCGAGACGGGTGGGGCTACACCTTC.

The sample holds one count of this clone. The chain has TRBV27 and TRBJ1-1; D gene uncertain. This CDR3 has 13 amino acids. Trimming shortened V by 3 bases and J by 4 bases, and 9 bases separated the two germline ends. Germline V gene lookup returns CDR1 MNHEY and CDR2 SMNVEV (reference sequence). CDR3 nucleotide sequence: TGTGCCAGCAGTTTCTTTGGGAGCACTGAAGCTTTCTTT. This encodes CASSFFGSTEAFF.

The CDR3 bases are TGTGCCAGCACCCCCGACCAGACAGTCAGCTATGGCTACACCTTC. Protein product: CASTPDQTVSYGYTF. The chain links TRBV6-5 to TRBJ1-2; maybe TRBD1 (5 bases). V lost 7 bases and J lost 4, with 19 bases in between. Per the germline V gene, CDR1 is MNHEY and CDR2 is SVGAGI. The CDR3 is 15 amino acids.

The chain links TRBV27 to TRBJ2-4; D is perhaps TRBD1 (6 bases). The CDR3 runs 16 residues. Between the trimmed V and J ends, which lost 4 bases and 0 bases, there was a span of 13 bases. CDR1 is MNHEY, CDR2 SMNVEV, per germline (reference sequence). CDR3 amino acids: CASSWGTQLAKNIQYF. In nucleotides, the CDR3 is TGTGCCAGCAGTTGGGGGACACAATTAGCCAAAAACATTCAGTACTTC.

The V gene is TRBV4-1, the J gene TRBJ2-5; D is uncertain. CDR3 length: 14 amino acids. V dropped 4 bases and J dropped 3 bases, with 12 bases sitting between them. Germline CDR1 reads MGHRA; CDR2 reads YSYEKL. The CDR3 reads CASSPIFLEETQYF. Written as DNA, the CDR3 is TGCGCCAGCAGCCCCATTTTCCTGGAAGAGACCCAGTACTTC.

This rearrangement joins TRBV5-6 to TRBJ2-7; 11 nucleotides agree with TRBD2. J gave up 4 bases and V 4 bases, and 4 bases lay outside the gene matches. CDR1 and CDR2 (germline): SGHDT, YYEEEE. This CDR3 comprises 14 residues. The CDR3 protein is CASSGGLAAYEQYF. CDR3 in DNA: TGTGCCAGCAGCGGGGGACTAGCGGCTTACGAGCAGTACTTC.

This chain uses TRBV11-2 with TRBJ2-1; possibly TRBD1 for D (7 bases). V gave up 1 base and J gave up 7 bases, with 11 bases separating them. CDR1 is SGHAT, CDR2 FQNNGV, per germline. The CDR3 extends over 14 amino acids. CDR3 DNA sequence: TGTGCCAGCAGCTTAGCGGAGGGGGCGAATGAGCAGTTCTTC. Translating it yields CASSLAEGANEQFF.